The T cell receptor (beta chain) under discussion was sequenced for a study of blood T cell repertoires in COVID-19 (dated by TCRdb to about 2020). Regarding the complete study: Samples from collaborators originated in the United States, Italy and Spain and spanned both the acute and convalescent phases of COVID-19. The material from the prospective study consisted of cDNA or gDNA derived from T cells, B-cell-depleted T cells, or PBMCs. The dataset comprised deeply sampled blood TCRbeta repertoires from subjects exposed to, actively infected with, or recovered from COVID-19. A freely available public database, intended as a resource for researchers studying the immune response to SARS-CoV-2, is where the repertoires were released. The samples were drawn from the first 160 participants of the ongoing ImmuneRACE study and from more than 1,000 subjects provided by 6 global collaborators. Nearly every sample came with metadata listing a de-identified subject ID, COVID-19 status, age in years and sex. Where HLA class I and class II types were available, the types were taken from metadata supplied by the sample provider, not from assay-based typing.

Notes on this clone: The antigen it binds to is not known. No base quality information exists; no much larger clone differs at one position.

TCRbeta CDR3 regions were amplified from genomic DNA using the immunoSEQ Assay, a bias-controlled multiplex PCR. The original methods were these. Within the assay, amplification of reference gene primers was used to estimate how many nucleated cells each sample contained. To quantify the absolute abundance of each unique TCRbeta CDR3 rearrangement, sequence reads were collapsed and filtered. For each sample, productive Simpson clonality was calculated by taking the square root of Simpson's diversity index across productive rearrangements. What TCRdb holds here is the immuneACCESS table cut down to in-frame rearrangements. Part of the clones is not present; checked against another copy, under half of the missing clones reflect an unresolved V gene, and the others are unexplained. The V and J calls and clone size were taken over from that table, and D and trimming were inferred from the DNA. The sample data list around 170,000 clones, and roughly nine tenths of these were observed just once. The ten largest make up 3.5% to 4% of the sample.

General conclusions and limits of the study: The amount of clinical and demographic metadata varied by source and participant and was provided uncurated.

The germline V gene encodes CDR1 LNHNV and CDR2 YYDKDF (reference sequence). Germline trimming amounts to 0 bases on V and 13 bases on J, with 8 as the count of junction bases outside the gene matches. The CDR3 covers 14 residues, taking in both the cysteine and the phenylalanine. The CDR3 DNA has 42 bases and is translated from base 1. The collaborating institutions used their own protocols to collect whole blood in K2EDTA tubes. For TCRbeta analysis, collaborators shipped samples as frozen whole blood, isolated PBMCs, or DNA extracted from either of those sample types. The sample was peripheral blood. This clonotype was sampled from a woman in her sixties or seventies with acute or convalescent COVID-19. The V and J genes are TRBV15 and TRBJ1-2; 10 junctional bases match TRBD1. The nucleotides read TGTGCCACCAGCAGAGATAGCGGACAGGGGGTTGGCACCTTC. It encodes CATSRDSGQGVGTF.